The 21 T cell receptor beta chains presented below share a single source sample, sequenced in a study of blood T cell repertoires in COVID-19. The data were produced by immunoSEQ multiplex PCR, yet TCRdb's version contains in-frame clones alone and is incomplete. The sample carries 120,000 to 150,000 clones, about 87% recorded once. The specimen was peripheral blood. The source of these receptors is a woman between 45 and 60 years old with active or convalescent COVID-19.

The chain couples TRBV30 to TRBJ2-3; TRBD2 is a possible D gene (5 bases). Germline V gene lookup returns CDR1 GTSNPN and CDR2 SVGIG (reference sequence). This CDR3 is 17 amino acids long. V was cut by 1 base and J by 0 bases, with 17 bases left in between. The CDR3 coding sequence is TGTGCCTGGAGTGCCCTCGACTATCCGAGTAGCACAGATACGCAGTATTTT. Encoded protein: CAWSALDYPSSTDTQYF.

V is TRBV7-3 and J is TRBJ1-2; the match to TRBD1 covers 12 bases. Germline lookup yields CDR1 SGHTA and CDR2 FQGTGA. This CDR3 region has 15 residues. J lost 7 bases, V lost 5 bases, and 8 bases had no gene match. CDR3 sequence (DNA): TGTGCCAGCAGCCCGGGACAGGGGGCGATGCGTGGCTACACCTTC. Translation gives CASSPGQGAMRGYTF.

This clone was found a few times. The rearrangement joins TRBV10-1 to TRBJ1-2; 8 nucleotides match TRBD1. The trim removed 3 bases at V and 0 bases at J, leaving 15 bases unmatched. The CDR3 is made up of 19 amino acids. CDR1 is WNHNN, CDR2 SYGVQD, per germline (reference sequence). The CDR3 coding sequence is TGCGCCAGCAGTGATGCCACAGGGGGTCACGTTATTCCTAACTATGGCTACACCTTC. As protein: CASSDATGGHVIPNYGYTF.

The CDR3 loop reads CASSPTHNYEQYF. CDR3 nucleotides: TGTGCCAGCAGCCCAACTCATAACTACGAGCAGTACTTC. The chain combines TRBV13 with TRBJ2-7, with no clear D. Between the trimmed V and J ends, which lost 5 bases and 3 bases, there was a span of 11 bases. The germline CDR1 and CDR2 sequences are PRHDT and FYEKMQ (reference sequence). The CDR3 contains 13 residues.

The V call is TRBV9, the J call TRBJ1-6; a possible D gene is TRBD1 (6 bases). The V end was cut by 4 bases, the J end by 5 bases, with 13 bases between. Germline V gives CDR1 SGDLS, CDR2 YYNGEE. The CDR3 extends over 15 amino acids. The CDR3 nucleotides are TGTGCCAGCAGCCCGTATGGACAGAATAATTCACCCCTCCACTTT. It translates to CASSPYGQNNSPLHF.

The chain couples TRBV29-1 to TRBJ2-5; 9 bases map to TRBD1. CDR3 length: 15 residues. Trimming at V came to 7 bases and at J to 4 bases, leaving 13 bases not matched to a gene. From germline, CDR1 is SQVTM and CDR2 ANQGSEA. CDR3 nucleotides: TGCAGCGAGAAAGGACAGGGGTTAGGAGGAGAGACCCAGTACTTC. Translating it yields CSEKGQGLGGETQYF. The variable domain in full, with the rest retrieved from reference TRBV29-1 and TRBJ2-5, is SAVISQKPSRDICQRGTSLTIQCQVDSQVTMMFWYRQQPGQSLTLIATANQGSEATYESGFVIDKFPISRPNLTFSTLTVSNMSPEDSSIYLCSEKGQGLGGETQYFGPGTRLLVL.

The V and J genes are TRBV5-4 and TRBJ2-7; 9 bases agree with TRBD1. The CDR3 spans 14 residues. V was clipped by 0 bases and J by 4 bases; unmatched bases: 2. The germline CDR1 and CDR2 sequences are SGHNT and YYREEE (reference sequence). The CDR3 sequence: CASSLEQGAYEQYF. The DNA for the CDR3 is TGTGCCAGCAGCTTGGAACAGGGGGCGTACGAGCAGTACTTC.

The chain joins TRBV13 to TRBJ2-5; D may be TRBD2 (6 bases). Germline V CDR1 and CDR2: PRHDT, FYEKMQ (reference sequence). CDR3 length equals 14 residues. Trimming took off 6 bases at V and 2 bases at J, with 13 bases between the two ends. CDR3 amino acids: CASSVAGNQETQYF. The CDR3 DNA reads as TGTGCCAGCAGTGTGGCGGGGAATCAAGAGACCCAGTACTTC.

The chain links TRBV19 to TRBJ2-5; tentatively, D is TRBD2 (5 bases). CDR3 length: 13 residues. V was cut by 4 bases and J by 0 bases, with 6 bases left in between. In germline, CDR1 is LNHDA, CDR2 SQIVND (reference sequence). CDR3 nucleotide sequence: TGTGCCAGTAGTAGAGGGTACCAAGAGACCCAGTACTTC. As protein: CASSRGYQETQYF.

The DNA of the CDR3 is TGTGCCACCAGCGAGAGGAGTGGCGAGCAGTACTTC. Translated, it gives CATSERSGEQYF. The V gene is TRBV15, the J gene TRBJ2-7; unclear D gene. The V end lost 5 bases, the J end lost 6 bases, and 11 bases lay between the germline ends. Looked up from germline, CDR1 is LNHNV and CDR2 is YYDKDF (reference sequence). The CDR3 is made up of 12 amino acids.

In nucleotides, the CDR3 is TGTGCCAGCTCACCCTTCGACAGGGCCCTGAACACTGAAGCTTTCTTT. This translates into CASSPFDRALNTEAFF. The chain joins TRBV18 to TRBJ1-1; 7 bases are shared with TRBD1. Trimming removed 3 bases from V and 0 bases from J; junction bases left unmatched: 7. CDR1 and CDR2 (germline): KGHSH, LQKENI. The CDR3 loop spans 16 amino acids.

The rearrangement joins TRBV5-4 to TRBJ2-5; TRBD2 matches 7 bases. V dropped 0 bases and J dropped 5; count of bases not matched to a gene: 7. This CDR3 is 15 amino acids long. The germline V gene has CDR1 SGHNT and CDR2 YYREEE (reference sequence). This CDR3 is CASSLVSGGRETQYF. CDR3 sequence (DNA): TGTGCCAGCAGCTTGGTATCGGGGGGAAGGGAGACCCAGTACTTC.

The rearrangement joins TRBV2 to TRBJ2-1, with TRBD1 identical over 7 bases. The CDR3 runs to 15 residues. Germline V CDR1 and CDR2: SNHLY, FYNNEI. V gave up 2 bases and J gave up 3 bases; unmatched junction bases: 4. The CDR3: CASSEIQGDYNEQFF. The CDR3 DNA sequence: TGTGCCAGCAGTGAAATCCAGGGGGACTACAATGAGCAGTTCTTC.

This chain connects TRBV15 to TRBJ2-1; a possible D gene is TRBD2 (6 bases). The CDR3 sequence is 16 residues long. Germline V lookup: CDR1 LNHNV, CDR2 YYDKDF (reference sequence). V was shortened by 3 bases and J by 0 bases, with 12 bases between the two germline ends. The CDR3: CATSRGTLSSYNEQFF. Written as DNA, the CDR3 is TGTGCCACCAGCAGGGGGACTCTTAGCTCCTACAATGAGCAGTTCTTC. The full variable domain, in which reference TRBV15 and TRBJ2-1 provide the parts outside the CDR3, is DAMVIQNPRYQVTQFGKPVTLSCSQTLNHNVMYWYQQKSSQAPKLLFHYYDKDFNNEADTPDNFQSRRPNTSFCFLDIRSPGLGDTAMYLCATSRGTLSSYNEQFFGPGTRLTVL.

The genes are TRBV11-2 and TRBJ1-1; tentatively, D is TRBD1 (5 bases). The CDR3 is made up of 14 amino acids. Per germline, CDR1 SGHAT and CDR2 FQNNGV. Between the trimmed V and J ends, which lost 5 bases and 4 bases, there was a span of 14 bases. Written as DNA, the CDR3 is TGTGCCAGCAGCCCCGTGGGGGGGGTCACTGAAGCTTTCTTT. It codes for CASSPVGGVTEAFF.

The chain uses TRBV5-4 and TRBJ1-2, with D unresolved. This CDR3 has 12 residues. Germline V gene lookup returns CDR1 SGHNT and CDR2 YYREEE (reference sequence). Trimming took 1 base from V and 3 from J, leaving 4 bases between them. The CDR3 nucleotides read TGTGCCAGCAGCTTGCCAGACTATGGCTACACCTTC. Its translation is CASSLPDYGYTF. The full variable domain, completed using reference TRBV5-4 and TRBJ1-2, is ETGVTQSPTHLIKTRGQQVTLRCSSQSGHNTVSWYQQALGQGPQFIFQYYREEENGRGNFPPRFSGLQFPNYSSELNVNALELDDSALYLCASSLPDYGYTFGSGTRLTVV.

The V call is TRBV9, the J call TRBJ2-7; a possible D gene is TRBD1 (5 bases). The CDR3 consists of 15 residues. Per the germline V gene, CDR1 is SGDLS and CDR2 is YYNGEE. Trimming took 0 bases from V and 0 from J, leaving 10 bases between them. The CDR3 sequence is CASSVGQSSSYEQYF. In nucleotides, the CDR3 is TGTGCCAGCAGCGTAGGACAGTCCAGCTCCTACGAGCAGTACTTC.

This chain links TRBV5-6 with TRBJ2-3, with 9 bases lining up with TRBD1. The length of the CDR3 is 15 residues. Germline CDR1 SGHDT, CDR2 YYEEEE. The junction had 3 bases not matched to a gene; V was cut back by 3 bases and J by 1 base. Here the CDR3 reads CASSSRDRGTDTQYF. Written as DNA, the CDR3 is TGTGCCAGCAGCTCCCGGGACAGGGGCACAGATACGCAGTATTTT.

V gene TRBV6-2 or TRBV6-3 combines with J gene TRBJ1-5; weak D call: TRBD1 (6 bases). There are 14 residues in the CDR3. Germline loops: CDR1 MNHEY, CDR2 SVGEGT. Trimming removed 2 bases at V and 8 bases at J, with 13 bases between. The CDR3 reads CASSYQGPLKPQHF. CDR3 DNA sequence: TGTGCCAGCAGTTACCAGGGGCCCTTAAAGCCCCAGCATTTT.

The chain joins TRBV27 to TRBJ2-7; 11 bases line up with TRBD2. The V gene end was trimmed by 5 bases and the J gene end by 5 bases; junction bases not matched to a gene: 8. Germline CDR1 reads MNHEY; CDR2 reads SMNVEV (reference sequence). This CDR3 has 15 amino acids. The CDR3 loop is CASSTLAGAIDEQYF. The CDR3 DNA follows: TGTGCCAGCAGTACACTAGCGGGAGCTATTGACGAGCAGTACTTC.

The chain employs TRBV7-2 and TRBJ2-7, with TRBD1 identical over 9 bases. Germline V lookup: CDR1 SGHTA, CDR2 FQGNSA. Germline trimming cut 5 bases from V and 3 bases from J; bases unmatched to any gene: 11. The CDR3 is 16 residues long. This chain's CDR3 is CASSVQGANMGYEQYF. The CDR3 coding sequence is TGTGCCAGCAGCGTACAGGGGGCGAATATGGGCTACGAGCAGTACTTC.